Following are 23 T cell receptor beta chains from one sample sequenced in a study of T cell responses to AZD1222 COVID-19 vaccine (dated by TCRdb to about 2021). Library preparation employed the immunoSEQ multiplex PCR assay. Held by TCRdb, this immuneACCESS table contains in-frame sequences only and omits some clones. Under half of the omission traces to an unresolved V gene where checked; the cause of the rest is unknown. For this sample there are about 140,000 clones; 93% appear just once. Of the sample, approximately 5.4% falls within the top ten clones. What the time point label conveys for this sample: baseline before first vaccination. Specimen: peripheral blood, collected on day 0 of AZD1222 vaccination. These receptor sequences come from an adult in good health.

The chain links TRBV6-1 to TRBJ1-2; no reliable D call. This CDR3 has 15 amino acids. V shed 0 bases and J shed 2 bases, with 10 bases lying between them. Germline CDR1 MNHNS, CDR2 SASEGT. CDR3 residues: CASSEAEGVNYGYTF. CDR3 nucleotide sequence: TGTGCCAGCAGTGAAGCTGAGGGCGTAAACTATGGCTACACCTTC.

The CDR3, as DNA: TGTGCCAGTAGCCTCGGACGCACTGAAGCTTTCTTT. Encoded protein: CASSLGRTEAFF. The chain carries TRBV19 and TRBJ1-1; D gene uncertain. The V gene lost 6 bases and the J gene lost 4 bases, with 9 bases spanning the gap. Per germline, CDR1 LNHDA and CDR2 SQIVND (reference sequence). The CDR3 is 12 residues long.

V and J are TRBV12-3 or TRBV12-4 and TRBJ2-3; D is possibly TRBD2 (5 bases). Trimming took 7 bases from V and 5 from J, leaving 10 bases between them. This CDR3 has 12 amino acids. CDR3 sequence: CASIRRGDTQYF. The CDR3 DNA follows: TGTGCCAGCATTCGCCGGGGAGATACGCAGTATTTT.

This chain uses TRBV5-1 with TRBJ1-6; no definite D call. V dropped 5 bases and J dropped 7 bases, with 7 bases sitting between them. The CDR3 loop spans 12 amino acids. In germline, CDR1 is SGHRS, CDR2 YFSETQ. The CDR3 sequence is CASSSSNSPLHF. The CDR3 region has the DNA TGCGCCAGCAGTTCATCCAATTCACCCCTCCACTTT.

This chain links TRBV12-3 or TRBV12-4 with TRBJ1-2, with D maybe TRBD1 (5 bases). The CDR3 length is 12 residues. The ends were cut back, 7 bases at V and 8 bases at J, with 14 bases in the middle. CDR3 sequence: CASNPGGGGYTF. CDR3 DNA: TGTGCCAGCAACCCTGGGGGGGGAGGCTACACCTTC.

The chain is built from TRBV10-2 and TRBJ2-7; a possible D gene is TRBD1 (6 bases). Germline lookup yields CDR1 WSHSY and CDR2 SAAADI. Trimming cost V 2 bases and J 4 bases, with 9 bases left between them. The CDR3 length is 13 residues. CDR3 sequence (DNA): TGCGCCAGCAGTGAGATAGGGGGATACGAGCAGTACTTC. Amino acid sequence: CASSEIGGYEQYF.

The chain carries TRBV11-2 and TRBJ1-6; TRBD1 matches 7 bases. V shed 5 bases, J shed 8 bases, and the junction held 6 bases outside the gene matches. The CDR3 contains 14 residues. Germline CDR1 is SGHAT and CDR2 is FQNNGV. Here the CDR3 reads CASSGRGRDSPLHF. As DNA, the CDR3 is TGTGCCAGCAGCGGCAGGGGGAGGGATTCACCCCTCCACTTT.

This chain links TRBV11-2 with TRBJ2-3; 9 nucleotides align to TRBD2. The germline gives CDR1 SGHAT, CDR2 FQNNGV. Losses at the gene ends were 3 bases for V and 5 bases for J; bases not matched to a gene: 6. This CDR3 region has 15 residues. The CDR3: CASSFGGGGIDTQYF. DNA for the CDR3: TGTGCCAGCAGCTTTGGCGGGGGGGGAATAGATACGCAGTATTTT.

CDR3 loop: CASSLGVGENEQFF. The CDR3 DNA reads TGTGCCAGCAGCTTAGGAGTAGGGGAGAATGAGCAGTTCTTC. The chain carries TRBV7-2 and TRBJ2-1; D tentatively reads TRBD1 or TRBD2 (5 bases each). The CDR3 spans 14 residues. Trimming removed 1 base at V and 7 bases at J, with 11 bases between. Germline CDR1 and CDR2: SGHTA and FQGNSA.

CDR3 in DNA: TGTGCCAGCAGCTTGGGACAGGGTAATTCACCCCTCCACTTT. This encodes CASSLGQGNSPLHF. V and J are TRBV5-6 and TRBJ1-6, with 7 bases matching TRBD1. V lost 0 bases to trimming and J lost 6 bases; unmatched junction nucleotides: 0. The CDR3 consists of 14 residues. Per germline, CDR1 SGHDT and CDR2 YYEEEE.

The J gene is TRBJ1-1, the V gene TRBV5-1; D possibly corresponds to TRBD1 (5 bases). The CDR3 consists of 12 residues. Germline V lookup: CDR1 SGHRS, CDR2 YFSETQ. Trimming pared 3 bases from V and 7 bases from J, leaving 10 bases between. The CDR3 nucleotides read TGCGCCAGCAGCTGGGGCCGCGGTGAAGCTTTCTTT. Protein: CASSWGRGEAFF.

The gene calls are TRBV7-9 and TRBJ1-1; 7 nucleotides match TRBD1. Germline CDR1 SEHNR, CDR2 FQNEAQ (reference sequence). The V and J ends lost 5 bases and 4 bases, in that order; junction bases with no gene match: 4. The CDR3 length is 13 residues. The CDR3 DNA is TGTGCCAGCAGCACATCAGGGGGCACTGAAGCTTTCTTT. Amino acid sequence: CASSTSGGTEAFF.

The gene calls are TRBV2 and TRBJ2-7; 7 bases line up with TRBD1. The CDR3 extends over 13 amino acids. Germline V gene lookup returns CDR1 SNHLY and CDR2 FYNNEI. Trimming took 7 bases from V and 4 from J; bases not matched to a gene: 7. In DNA form, the CDR3 reads TGTGCCAGCACCGGGACAGTGACTTACGAGCAGTACTTC. This encodes CASTGTVTYEQYF.

The genes are TRBV4-3 and TRBJ1-1; D not certain. Trimming took off 1 base at V and 1 base at J, with 4 bases between the two ends. Germline V gene data show CDR1 as LGHNA and CDR2 as YSLEER. This CDR3 contains 13 residues. DNA for the CDR3: TGCGCCAGCAGCCAAGTCAAGAACACTGAAGCTTTCTTT. It is translated as CASSQVKNTEAFF.

The chain carries TRBV6-1 and TRBJ1-5; possible D gene TRBD1, 5 bases. The CDR3 totals 15 residues. Trimming shortened V by 2 bases and J by 9 bases, and 17 bases separated the two germline ends. Per the germline V gene, CDR1 is MNHNS and CDR2 is SASEGT. This CDR3 reads CASSESAGAGGPQHF. CDR3 DNA: TGTGCCAGCAGTGAAAGTGCAGGCGCGGGGGGGCCCCAGCATTTT.

The rearrangement joins TRBV19 to TRBJ1-1; a possible D gene is TRBD1 (5 bases). CDR1 LNHDA and CDR2 SQIVND come from the germline V gene (reference sequence). V was pared by 3 bases and J by 3 bases, with 8 bases between. The CDR3 runs 13 residues. This CDR3 reads CASSIAGDTEAFF. CDR3 sequence (DNA): TGTGCCAGTAGTATTGCGGGGGACACTGAAGCTTTCTTT.

This chain links TRBV6-5 with TRBJ1-1; 8 bases line up with TRBD1. With V trimmed by 2 bases and J by 4 bases, 3 bases remained unmatched. This CDR3 comprises 14 residues. Germline V gene lookup returns CDR1 MNHEY and CDR2 SVGAGI. DNA of the CDR3: TGTGCCAGCAGTTACGGAGACAGGGGCACTGAAGCTTTCTTT. It translates to CASSYGDRGTEAFF.

This sequence joins TRBV5-8 and TRBJ2-3, with 14 bases that match TRBD2. The length of the CDR3 is 16 residues. V gave up 4 bases and J gave up 4 bases; unmatched junction bases: 5. In germline, CDR1 is SGHTS, CDR2 YDEGEE. The CDR3 bases are TGTGCCAGCAGCACCGGGACTAGCGGGAGCTCAGATACGCAGTATTTT. This codes for CASSTGTSGSSDTQYF.

The V call is TRBV27, the J call TRBJ1-2, with a weak D call TRBD1 (5 bases). The CDR3 consists of 12 residues. V dropped 9 bases and J dropped 7 bases, with 15 bases sitting between them. CDR1 and CDR2 from the germline V gene are MNHEY and SMNVEV (reference sequence). The CDR3 region is CASAGMTTGYTF. Here the CDR3 DNA reads TGTGCCAGTGCAGGGATGACGACTGGCTACACCTTC.

This clone was recorded a few times. The CDR3 sequence is CASSPLGGGAYEQYF. Here the CDR3 DNA reads TGTGCCAGCAGTCCCTTAGGCGGGGGGGCTTACGAGCAGTACTTC. V gene TRBV27 combines with J gene TRBJ2-7; 9 nucleotides match TRBD2. Per germline, CDR1 MNHEY and CDR2 SMNVEV (reference sequence). V shed 5 bases and J 4 bases; nucleotides not matched to a gene: 9. The CDR3 extends over 15 amino acids.

The rearrangement uses TRBV5-4 and TRBJ2-3; 10 positions match TRBD2. Germline values: CDR1 SGHNT, CDR2 YYREEE (reference sequence). The CDR3 spans 17 residues. Trimming at V came to 0 bases and at J to 2 bases, leaving 6 bases not matched to a gene. The CDR3 loop is CASSLGNGLADTDTQYF. For the CDR3, the DNA is TGTGCCAGCAGCTTGGGGAACGGACTAGCGGACACAGATACGCAGTATTTT.

About this clone: This sample includes further DNA sequences coding for the same CDR3. The rearrangement links TRBV19 to TRBJ2-2; D call uncertain. V was trimmed by 3 bases and J by 4 bases, leaving 6 bases between them. Germline V gene data show CDR1 as LNHDA and CDR2 as SQIVND (reference sequence). The CDR3 totals 13 residues. CDR3 region: CASSILGTGELFF. In DNA, the CDR3 is TGTGCCAGTAGTATCCTAGGCACCGGGGAGCTGTTTTTT. Filled out from reference TRBV19 and TRBJ2-2, the complete variable domain reads DGGITQSPKYLFRKEGQNVTLSCEQNLNHDAMYWYRQDPGQGLRLIYYSQIVNDFQKGDIAEGYSVSREKKESFPLTVTSAQKNPTAFYLCASSILGTGELFFGEGSRLTVL.

The CDR3 protein is CSASRAEAFF. The CDR3 nucleotides read TGCAGTGCTAGTAGGGCTGAAGCTTTCTTT. The genes are TRBV20-1 and TRBJ1-1, with unresolved D. The CDR3 extends over 10 amino acids. V was pared by 3 bases and J by 6 bases, with 5 bases between. The V gene's germline CDR1 is DFQATT and CDR2 SNEGSKA (reference sequence).